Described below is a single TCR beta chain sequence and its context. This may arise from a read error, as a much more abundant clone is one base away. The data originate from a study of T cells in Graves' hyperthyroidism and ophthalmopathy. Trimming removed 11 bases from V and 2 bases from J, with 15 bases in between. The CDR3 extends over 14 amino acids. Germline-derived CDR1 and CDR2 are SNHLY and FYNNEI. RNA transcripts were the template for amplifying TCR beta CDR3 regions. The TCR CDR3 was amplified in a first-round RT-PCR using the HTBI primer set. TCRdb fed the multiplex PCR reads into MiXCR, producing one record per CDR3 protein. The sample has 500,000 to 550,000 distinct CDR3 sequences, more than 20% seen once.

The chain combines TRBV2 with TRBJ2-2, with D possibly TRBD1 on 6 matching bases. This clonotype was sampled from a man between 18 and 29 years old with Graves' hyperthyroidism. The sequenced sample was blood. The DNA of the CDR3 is TGTGCCTGCACCAAGGACAGAAACACCGGGGAGCTGTTTTTT. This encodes CACTKDRNTGELFF.